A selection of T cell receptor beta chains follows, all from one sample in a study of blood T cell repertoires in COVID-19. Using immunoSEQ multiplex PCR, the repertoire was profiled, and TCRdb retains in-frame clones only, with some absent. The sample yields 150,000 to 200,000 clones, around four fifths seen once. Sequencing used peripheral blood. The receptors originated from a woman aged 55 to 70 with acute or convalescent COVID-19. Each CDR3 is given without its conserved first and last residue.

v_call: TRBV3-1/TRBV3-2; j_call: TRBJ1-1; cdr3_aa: ASIGSRGTEAF
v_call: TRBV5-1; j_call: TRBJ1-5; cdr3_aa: ASSSGYSNQPQH
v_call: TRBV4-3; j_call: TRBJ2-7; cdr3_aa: ASSLRLGQLHEQY
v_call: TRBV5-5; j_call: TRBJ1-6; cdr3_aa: ASSPPTGQVDSPLH
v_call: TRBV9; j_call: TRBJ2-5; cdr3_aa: ASSPGQTFQETQY
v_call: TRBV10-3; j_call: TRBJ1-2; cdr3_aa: AISETRPGQGLRGYT
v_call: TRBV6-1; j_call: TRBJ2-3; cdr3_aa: ASSEAMGLDTQY
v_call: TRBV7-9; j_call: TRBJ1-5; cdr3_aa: ASSLGYSGVNQPQH
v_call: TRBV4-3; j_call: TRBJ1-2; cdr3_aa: ASSTSSGGLTNYGYT
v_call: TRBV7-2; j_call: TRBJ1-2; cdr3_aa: ASNRGGYGGYT
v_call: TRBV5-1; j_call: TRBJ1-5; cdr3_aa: ASRKDNSNQPQH
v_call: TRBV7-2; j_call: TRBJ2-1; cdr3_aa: ASSPALAGGYNEQF
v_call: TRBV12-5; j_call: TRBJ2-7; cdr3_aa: ASGFYKDRGHPYGYEQY